This TCR beta chain was profiled in a study of CD8+ T cells in alopecia areata. This clone was detected many times. The CDR3 contains 17 residues. The germline CDR1 and CDR2 sequences are SGHVS and FNYEAQ. V shed 0 bases and J 7 bases; nucleotides not matched to a gene: 8. Sequencing relied on a cDNA template that was reverse transcribed from extracted RNA. TCRdb keeps only in-frame clones here, not all; method: immunoSEQ multiplex PCR. The profile covers around 69,000 clones, with approximately 64% appearing a single time and over 15% taken by the ten largest. This specimen consisted of CD8+ T cells sorted from blood, obtained at week 0. This chain connects TRBV7-6 to TRBJ2-1; 11 positions agree with TRBD2. This sequence was found in a human donor with alopecia areata. CDR3 in DNA: TGTGCCAGCAGCTTAGCCCGATCTAGCGGGAGGCTGAATGAGCAGTTCTTC. It yields the protein CASSLARSSGRLNEQFF.